The clone carrying this T cell receptor (beta chain) was picked up many times. Per the germline V gene, CDR1 is SGHVS and CDR2 is FQNEAQ. V gave up 3 bases and J gave up 2 bases, with 14 bases separating them. This CDR3 is 15 amino acids long. The data were taken from a study of T-cell reconstitution after alpha-beta-depleted transplantation in children. Unique molecular identifiers were incorporated into the prepared TCRbeta library. TCRdb reprocessed the PCR reads with MiXCR, giving one entry per CDR3 protein. The data hold about 460,000 distinct CDR3 sequences, with approximately 12% observed a single time.

Sequencing used PBMCs from the stem cell graft donor, obtained from the stem cell graft. The V call is TRBV7-8, the J call TRBJ2-7; D possibly corresponds to TRBD2 (7 bases). This TCR was sampled from a human donor who donated a stem cell graft to a child with combined immunodeficiency. Here the CDR3 DNA reads TGTGCCAGCAGCTTGAGGGGGGGGAGAACCTACGAGCAGTACTTC. Residues: CASSLRGGRTYEQYF.